This T cell receptor (beta chain) was identified in a study of blood T cell repertoires in COVID-19. Study overall: Spain, Italy and the United States supplied samples that represented acute and convalescent COVID-19. Sample material is recorded as cDNA or gDNA derived from T cells, B-cell-depleted T cells, or PBMCs.

Per the original methods: Reference gene primer amplification yielded estimated nucleated cell counts. Assay: immunoSEQ multiplex PCR; the TCRdb copy retains only in-frame clones and omits some. From that table come the V and J calls and clone size; the DNA was used to work out D and trimming. The sample yields about 160,000 clones, about 85% seen once. One Seattle source followed patients from active infection through their disease course. Looked up from germline, CDR1 is LGHNA and CDR2 is YSLEER. After removal of 0 bases from V and 4 bases from J, the junction contained 5 bases not matched to a gene. This CDR3 spans 15 amino acids.

The sequence came from a man older than 75 with COVID-19, enrolled during active disease. Sample: peripheral blood. The chain is built from TRBV4-3 and TRBJ1-1; TRBD1 agrees at 7 bases. The CDR3 spells CASSQDEGATTEAFF. The CDR3 DNA sequence: TGCGCCAGCAGCCAAGACGAGGGGGCGACCACTGAAGCTTTCTTT.